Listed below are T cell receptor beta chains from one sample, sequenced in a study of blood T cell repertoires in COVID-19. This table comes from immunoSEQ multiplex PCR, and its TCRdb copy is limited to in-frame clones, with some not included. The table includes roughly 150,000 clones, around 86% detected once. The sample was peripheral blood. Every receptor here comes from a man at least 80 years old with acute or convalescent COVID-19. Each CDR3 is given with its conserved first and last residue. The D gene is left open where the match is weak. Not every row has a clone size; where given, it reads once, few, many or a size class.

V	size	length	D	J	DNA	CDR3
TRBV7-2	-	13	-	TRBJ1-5	TGTGCCAGCAGCCTCGACCGGGATCAGCCCCAGCATTTT	CASSLDRDQPQHF
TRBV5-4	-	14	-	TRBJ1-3	TGTGCCAGCAGCGCGGACAGAGTGGGAAACACCATATATTTT	CASSADRVGNTIYF
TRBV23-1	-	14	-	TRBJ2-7	TGCGCCAGCAGTCATAAAATTCTCCCGTACGAGCAGTACTTC	CASSHKILPYEQYF
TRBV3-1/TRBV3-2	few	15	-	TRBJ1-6	TGTGCCAGCAGCCATACAGGCGGAGGGAATTCACCCCTCCACTTT	CASSHTGGGNSPLHF
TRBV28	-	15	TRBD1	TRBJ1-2	TGTGCCAGCAGTCTTGACCCAGGGGGCAAATATGGCTACACCTTC	CASSLDPGGKYGYTF
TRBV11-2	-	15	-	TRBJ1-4	TGTGCCAGCAGCTTAGATGCGAAGGGGAAAGAAAAACTGTTTTTT	CASSLDAKGKEKLFF
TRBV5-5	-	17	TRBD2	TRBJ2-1	TGTGCCAGCAGCTTGGTTTTACTAGCGGGAGGGCCCAATGAGCAGTTCTTC	CASSLVLLAGGPNEQFF
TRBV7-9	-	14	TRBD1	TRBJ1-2	TGTGCCAGCAGCCAGGGGGCGGGGGCGAGTGGCTACACCTTC	CASSQGAGASGYTF
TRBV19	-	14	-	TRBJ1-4	TGTGCCAGTACCCAGGGTGCCTCCAATGAAAAACTGTTTTTT	CASTQGASNEKLFF
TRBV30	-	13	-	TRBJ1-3	TGTGCCTGGGGCCTCTATTCTGGAAACACCATATATTTT	CAWGLYSGNTIYF
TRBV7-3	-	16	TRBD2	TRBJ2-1	TGTGCCAGCAGCACCAGTGCTAGCGGCTCCTACAATGAGCAGTTCTTC	CASSTSASGSYNEQFF
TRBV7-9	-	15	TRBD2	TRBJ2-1	TGTGCCAGCAGCGCCCGGACTAGCGGGGACAATGAGCAGTTCTTC	CASSARTSGDNEQFF
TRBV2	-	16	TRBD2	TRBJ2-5	TGTGCCAGCAGTGAAGGGGTACTAGCGGGGGAAGAGACCCAGTACTTC	CASSEGVLAGEETQYF
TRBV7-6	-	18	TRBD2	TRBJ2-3	TGTGCCAGCAGCTTATCGGCTAGCGGCCCTGCTAGCACAGATACGCAGTATTTT	CASSLSASGPASTDTQYF
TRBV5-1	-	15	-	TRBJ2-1	TGCGCCAGCAGCTCGGGATTCCGTCCCTACAATGAGCAGTTCTTC	CASSSGFRPYNEQFF
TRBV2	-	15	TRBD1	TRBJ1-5	TGTGCCAGCAGTGAGAGGGGGCGAAGCAATCAGCCCCAGCATTTT	CASSERGRSNQPQHF
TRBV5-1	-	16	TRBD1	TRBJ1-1	TGCGCCAGCAGCGGTGGGACAGGGACAATGAACACTGAAGCTTTCTTT	CASSGGTGTMNTEAFF
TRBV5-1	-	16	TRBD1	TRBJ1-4	TGCGCCAGCAGCTCTGGACAGGGGCTCCTTAATGAAAAACTGTTTTTT	CASSSGQGLLNEKLFF
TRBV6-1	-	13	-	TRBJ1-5	TGTGCCAGCAGTGAAGGTAACAGTCAGCCCCAGCATTTT	CASSEGNSQPQHF
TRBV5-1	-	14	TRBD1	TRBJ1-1	TGCGCCAGCAGCTTGAGACAGGGGGTCGCTGAAGCTTTCTTT	CASSLRQGVAEAFF
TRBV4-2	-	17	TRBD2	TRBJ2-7	TGTGCCAGCAGCCAAGATCAGTGGACTAGCGGGTTTGGCGAGCAGTACTTC	CASSQDQWTSGFGEQYF
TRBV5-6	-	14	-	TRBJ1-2	TGTGCCAGCAACTTCTTGGGGACTTCCTATGGCTACACCTTC	CASNFLGTSYGYTF
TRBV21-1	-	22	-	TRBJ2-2	TGTGCCAGCAGCAAATGGGACTTACGTAGCGGGAGGGATGCAAAGAACACCGGGGAGCTGTTTTTT	CASSKWDLRSGRDAKNTGELFF
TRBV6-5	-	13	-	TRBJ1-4	TGTGCCAGCAAGGCCTCCCGGGAGGGAAAACTGTTTTTT	CASKASREGKLFF
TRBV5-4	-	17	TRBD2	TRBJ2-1	TGTGCCAGCAGCTTGGGACTAGCGGAACAATCCTACAATGAGCAGTTCTTC	CASSLGLAEQSYNEQFF
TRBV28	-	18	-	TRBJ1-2	TGTGCCAGCGAACCCTCGGCGGGTTCCAGTCCCGTCGAGTCTGGCTACACCTTC	CASEPSAGSSPVESGYTF
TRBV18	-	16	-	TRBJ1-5	TGTGCCAGCTCACCAAAGCCGGGGGTTGGTGTTCAGCCCCAGCATTTT	CASSPKPGVGVQPQHF
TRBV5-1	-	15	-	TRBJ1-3	TGCGCCAGCAGCTTAGGCTCGACGAGGGGAAACACCATATATTTT	CASSLGSTRGNTIYF
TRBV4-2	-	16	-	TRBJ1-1	TGTGCCAGCAGCCAATTTAGGGCCGGGGAAAACACTGAAGCTTTCTTT	CASSQFRAGENTEAFF
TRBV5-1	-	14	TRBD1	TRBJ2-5	TGCGCCAGCAGCTTAGAAACAGGGGGCTCGGCCCAGTACTTC	CASSLETGGSAQYF
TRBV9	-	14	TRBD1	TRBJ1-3	TGTGCCAGCAGCCCCGGGACAGGAGGAAACACCATATATTTT	CASSPGTGGNTIYF
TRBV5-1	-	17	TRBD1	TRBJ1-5	TGCGCCAGCAGCTTGGGCGGGACAGAAAGGGGCAATCAGCCCCAGCATTTT	CASSLGGTERGNQPQHF
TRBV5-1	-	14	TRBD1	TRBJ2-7	TGCGCCAGCAGCTTGGGGACAGGGGCCTACGAGCAGTACTTC	CASSLGTGAYEQYF
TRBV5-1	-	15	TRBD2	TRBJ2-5	TGCGCCAGCAGCACGGGACTAGCGGGAGGAGAGACCCAGTACTTC	CASSTGLAGGETQYF
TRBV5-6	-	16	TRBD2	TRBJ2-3	TGTGCCAGCAGCTTGGTCGGACTAGCGGGAGCGTATACGCAGTATTTT	CASSLVGLAGAYTQYF